The T cell receptor beta chain described here comes from a study of control samples from healthy donors and cancer patients. Repertoires were generated with immunoSEQ multiplex PCR, while TCRdb's copy carries only in-frame clones and drops some. In the table there are about 160,000 clones, roughly 89% of which are singletons. The ends were cut back, 6 bases at V and 7 bases at J, with 18 bases in the middle. The CDR3 contains 15 residues. Germline-derived CDR1 and CDR2 are WNHNN and SYGVQD (reference sequence). This clone appeared once. The V and J genes are TRBV10-1 and TRBJ1-4; D gene uncertain. This TCR was sampled from a young man in good health. Sequences were obtained from blood. The CDR3 reads CASSLVVRICEKLFF. DNA of the CDR3: TGCGCCAGCAGCCTCGTGGTGAGAATTTGTGAAAAACTGTTTTTT.